The 9 T cell receptor beta chains listed next were all sequenced from one sample in a study of shared clonotypes between healthy human individuals. Only in-frame clones appear in the TCRdb table, and some are missing; sequencing was by immunoSEQ multiplex PCR. The sample lists fewer than 600,000 clones; just over 75% were seen once. The source material was PBMCs. Receptor source: a woman aged 40 to 50 in good health. Some clones in this sample may be carry-over from other donors' samples.

This clone was found once. The rearrangement uses TRBV13 and TRBJ2-7; TRBD2 matches 10 bases. V was pared by 0 bases and J by 7 bases, with 6 bases of the junction left unmatched. Per germline, CDR1 PRHDT and CDR2 FYEKMQ (reference sequence). This CDR3 comprises 15 residues. CDR3 loop: CASSLGRLAGVEQYF. CDR3 nucleotide sequence: TGTGCCAGCAGCTTAGGCCGCCTAGCGGGAGTTGAGCAGTACTTC.

V is TRBV5-1 and J is TRBJ1-1; a possible D gene is TRBD1 (5 bases). CDR1 is SGHRS, CDR2 YFSETQ, per germline. V was trimmed by 2 bases and J by 7 bases, leaving 18 bases between them. The CDR3 spans 15 residues. CDR3: CASSFGGRAQGEAFF. The CDR3 DNA follows: TGCGCCAGCAGCTTTGGGGGACGGGCCCAGGGTGAAGCTTTCTTT.

The rearrangement uses TRBV6-5 and TRBJ2-1; possibly TRBD1 for D (6 bases). Deletions cut 0 bases from V and 9 bases from J, with 12 bases between. Germline-derived CDR1 and CDR2 are MNHEY and SVGAGI. The length of the CDR3 is 14 residues. This CDR3 reads CASSYSKGVSEQFF. CDR3 DNA: TGTGCCAGCAGTTACTCGAAGGGGGTTTCTGAGCAGTTCTTC.

The rearrangement uses TRBV7-6 and TRBJ1-1; 8 bases agree with TRBD1. The CDR3 runs to 15 residues. Germline CDR1 and CDR2: SGHVS and FNYEAQ. V trimming: 5 bases; J trimming: 4 bases; junction bases outside the gene matches: 9. In DNA form, the CDR3 reads TGTGCCAGCAGCAGCGACAGGGGATGGGCCACTGAAGCTTTCTTT. This translates into CASSSDRGWATEAFF.

V usage is TRBV7-8 and J usage is TRBJ2-3; no reliable D call. This CDR3 has 11 residues. Germline CDR1 SGHVS, CDR2 FQNEAQ. The V end lost 3 bases, the J end lost 7 bases, and 5 bases lay between the germline ends. The CDR3: CASSFFYTQYF. In nucleotides, the CDR3 is TGTGCCAGCAGCTTTTTTTATACGCAGTATTTT.

As regards this clone: A far larger clone is just one base off, so this is likely a read error. The rearrangement links TRBV4-1 to TRBJ2-1, with a weak D call TRBD1 (6 bases). Germline loops: CDR1 MGHRA, CDR2 YSYEKL. The CDR3 totals 13 residues. The V end was cut by 5 bases, the J end by 9 bases, with 14 bases between. Here the CDR3 DNA reads TGCGCCAGCAGCTACCCCGGGACATTTGAGCAGTTCTTC. It encodes CASSYPGTFEQFF.

This chain uses TRBV4-1 with TRBJ2-7, with D perhaps assigned TRBD1 or TRBD2 (5 bases each). Looked up from germline, CDR1 is MGHRA and CDR2 is YSYEKL. The V and J ends lost 5 bases and 3 bases respectively, with 11 bases between them. CDR3 length: 13 residues. CDR3 protein: CASSSRGGYEQYF. The CDR3 DNA reads TGCGCCAGCAGCTCCCGGGGCGGCTACGAGCAGTACTTC.

This chain joins TRBV29-1 and TRBJ2-2; maybe TRBD2 (5 bases). Trimming removed 7 bases from V and 2 bases from J, with 17 bases in between. CDR1 and CDR2 (germline): SQVTM, ANQGSEA. The CDR3 extends over 15 amino acids. The CDR3 nucleotides read TGCAGCGCCCTACGCGGGCAAAGAAACACCGGGGAGCTGTTTTTT. This translates into CSALRGQRNTGELFF.

The chain combines TRBV19 with TRBJ2-1; TRBD2 aligns across 7 bases. The junction had 4 bases not matched to a gene; V was cut back by 2 bases and J by 3 bases. The CDR3 has 15 residues. Per the germline V gene, CDR1 is LNHDA and CDR2 is SQIVND (reference sequence). DNA for the CDR3: TGTGCCAGTAGTATAATGGCGGGGGACTACAATGAGCAGTTCTTC. Translated, it gives CASSIMAGDYNEQFF.